This T cell receptor (beta chain) was captured in a study of blood T cell repertoires in COVID-19. Overall study context: Acute-phase and convalescent COVID-19 samples originated in the United States, Italy and Spain.

Sequenced by immunoSEQ multiplex PCR; TCRdb stores in-frame clones only, minus some. Among about 210,000 clones listed, 80% were seen once. The CDR3 spans 13 residues. From germline, CDR1 is ENHRY and CDR2 SYGVKD. V lost 8 bases and J 1 base, leaving 11 bases between the germline ends. The sequence was obtained from a human donor in a cohort sampled during active COVID-19. The chain joins TRBV10-3 to TRBJ1-1, with D hard to call. The specimen sequenced was peripheral blood. CDR3 loop: CAILDLWNTEAFF. Written as DNA, the CDR3 is TGTGCCATCCTGGACTTATGGAACACTGAAGCTTTCTTT.